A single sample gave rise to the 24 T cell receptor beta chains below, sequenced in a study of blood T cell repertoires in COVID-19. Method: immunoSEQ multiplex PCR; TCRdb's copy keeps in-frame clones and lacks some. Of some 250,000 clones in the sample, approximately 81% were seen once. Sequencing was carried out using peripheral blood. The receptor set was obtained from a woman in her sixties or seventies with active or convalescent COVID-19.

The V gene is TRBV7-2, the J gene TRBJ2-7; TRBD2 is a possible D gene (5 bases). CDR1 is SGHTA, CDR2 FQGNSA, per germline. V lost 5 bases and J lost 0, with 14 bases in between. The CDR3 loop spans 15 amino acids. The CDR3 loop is CASSANPGSSYEQYF. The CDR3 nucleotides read TGTGCCAGCAGCGCCAACCCGGGGAGCTCCTACGAGCAGTACTTC. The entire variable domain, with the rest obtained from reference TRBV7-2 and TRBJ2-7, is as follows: GAGVSQSPSNKVTEKGKDVELRCDPISGHTALYWYRQSLGQGLEFLIYFQGNSAPDKSGLPSDRFSAERTGGSVSTLTIQRTQQEDSAVYLCASSANPGSSYEQYFGPGTRLTVT.

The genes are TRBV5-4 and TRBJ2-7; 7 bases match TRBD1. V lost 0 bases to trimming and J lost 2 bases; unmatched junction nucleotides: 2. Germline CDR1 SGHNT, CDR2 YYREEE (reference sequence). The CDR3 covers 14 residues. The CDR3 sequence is CASSLGDRPYEQYF. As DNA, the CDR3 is TGTGCCAGCAGCTTGGGGGACAGACCCTACGAGCAGTACTTC.

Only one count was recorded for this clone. DNA of the CDR3: TGTGCCAGCAGCGCGCCCTATGGCTACACCTTC. It translates to CASSAPYGYTF. The genes are TRBV7-9 and TRBJ1-2; D call uncertain. Germline lookup yields CDR1 SEHNR and CDR2 FQNEAQ (reference sequence). V lost 5 bases, J lost 4 bases, and 5 bases lay in between. The CDR3 loop spans 11 amino acids.

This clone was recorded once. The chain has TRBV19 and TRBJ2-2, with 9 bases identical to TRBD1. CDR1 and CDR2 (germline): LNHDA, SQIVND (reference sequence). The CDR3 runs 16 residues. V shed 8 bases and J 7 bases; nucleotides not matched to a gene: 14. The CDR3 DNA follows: TGTGCCAGTCGCCCACCGGGACAGGGTCTTTACGGGGAGCTGTTTTTT. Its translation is CASRPPGQGLYGELFF.

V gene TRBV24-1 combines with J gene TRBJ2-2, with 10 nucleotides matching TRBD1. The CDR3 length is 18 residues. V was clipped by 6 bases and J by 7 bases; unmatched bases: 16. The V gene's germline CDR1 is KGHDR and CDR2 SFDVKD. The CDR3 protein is CATSSETGTGVYGGELFF. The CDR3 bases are TGTGCCACCAGTTCTGAAACCGGGACAGGGGTATATGGCGGGGAGCTGTTTTTT.

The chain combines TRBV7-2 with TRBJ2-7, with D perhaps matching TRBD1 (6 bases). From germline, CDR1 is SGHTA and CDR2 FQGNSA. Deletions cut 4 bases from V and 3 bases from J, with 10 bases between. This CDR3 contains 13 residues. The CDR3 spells CASSSGHLYEQYF. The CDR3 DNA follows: TGTGCCAGCAGCTCGGGACACCTCTACGAGCAGTACTTC.

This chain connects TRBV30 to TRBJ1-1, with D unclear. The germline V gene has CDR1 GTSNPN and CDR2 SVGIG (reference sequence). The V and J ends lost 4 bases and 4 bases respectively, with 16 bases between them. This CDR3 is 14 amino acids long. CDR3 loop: CAWIRGSIVTEAFF. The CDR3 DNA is TGTGCCTGGATAAGAGGGAGCATTGTCACTGAAGCTTTCTTT.

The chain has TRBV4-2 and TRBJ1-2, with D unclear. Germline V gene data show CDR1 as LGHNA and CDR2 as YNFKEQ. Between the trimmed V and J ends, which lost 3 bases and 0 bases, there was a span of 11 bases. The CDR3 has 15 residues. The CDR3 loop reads CASSQDAGTNYGYTF. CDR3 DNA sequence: TGTGCCAGCAGCCAGGATGCCGGGACTAACTATGGCTACACCTTC.

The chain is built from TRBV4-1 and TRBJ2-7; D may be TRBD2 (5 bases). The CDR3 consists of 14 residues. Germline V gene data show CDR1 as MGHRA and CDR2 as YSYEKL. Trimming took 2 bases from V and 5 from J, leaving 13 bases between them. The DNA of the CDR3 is TGCGCCAGCAGCCAAATAAGCCGGGGTAACGAGCAGTACTTC. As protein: CASSQISRGNEQYF.

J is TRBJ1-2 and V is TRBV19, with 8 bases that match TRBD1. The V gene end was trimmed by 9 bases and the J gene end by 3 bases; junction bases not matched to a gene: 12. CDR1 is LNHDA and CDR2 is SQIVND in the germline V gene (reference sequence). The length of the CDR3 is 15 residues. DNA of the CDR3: TGTGCCAGCGGACAGGGTAGATTTTTTGACTATGGCTACACCTTC. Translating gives CASGQGRFFDYGYTF.

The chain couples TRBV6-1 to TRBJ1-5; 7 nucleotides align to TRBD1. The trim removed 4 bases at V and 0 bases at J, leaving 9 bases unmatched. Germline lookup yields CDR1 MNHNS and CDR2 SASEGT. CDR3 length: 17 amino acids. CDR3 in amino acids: CASSVQGTAYSNQPQHF. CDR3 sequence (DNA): TGTGCCAGCAGTGTACAAGGGACAGCTTATAGCAATCAGCCCCAGCATTTT.

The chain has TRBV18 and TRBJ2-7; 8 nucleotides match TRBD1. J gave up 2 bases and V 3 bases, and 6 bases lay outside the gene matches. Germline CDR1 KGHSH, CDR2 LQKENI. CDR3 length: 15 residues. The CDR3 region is CASSPSPGQAYEQYF. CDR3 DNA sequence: TGTGCCAGCTCACCTTCGCCGGGACAGGCCTACGAGCAGTACTTC.

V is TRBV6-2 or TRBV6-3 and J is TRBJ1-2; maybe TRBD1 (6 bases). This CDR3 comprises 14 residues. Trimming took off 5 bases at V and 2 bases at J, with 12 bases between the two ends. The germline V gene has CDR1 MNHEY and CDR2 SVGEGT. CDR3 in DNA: TGTGCCAGCAGTGTTACCGGACAGAACTATGGCTACACCTTC. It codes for CASSVTGQNYGYTF.

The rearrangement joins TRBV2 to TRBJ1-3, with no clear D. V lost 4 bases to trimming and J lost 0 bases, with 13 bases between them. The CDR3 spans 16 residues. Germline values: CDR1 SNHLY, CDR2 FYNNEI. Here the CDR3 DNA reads TGTGCCAGCAGTGGTTCGGCATCTAGCTCTGGAAACACCATATATTTT. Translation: CASSGSASSSGNTIYF.

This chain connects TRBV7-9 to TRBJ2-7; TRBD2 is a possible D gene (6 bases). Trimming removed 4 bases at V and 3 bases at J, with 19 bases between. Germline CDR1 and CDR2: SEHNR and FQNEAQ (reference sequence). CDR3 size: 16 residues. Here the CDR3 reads CASSSSGGSGIYEQYF. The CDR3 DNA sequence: TGTGCCAGCAGCTCCTCCGGGGGTTCGGGCATCTACGAGCAGTACTTC.

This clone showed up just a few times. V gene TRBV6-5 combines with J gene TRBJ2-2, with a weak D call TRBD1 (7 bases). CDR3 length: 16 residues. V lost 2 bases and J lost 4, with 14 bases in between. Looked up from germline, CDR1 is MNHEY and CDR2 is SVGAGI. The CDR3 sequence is CASSYPDRRGTGELFF. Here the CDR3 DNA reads TGTGCCAGCAGTTACCCGGACAGGCGGGGCACCGGGGAGCTGTTTTTT.

The CDR3 DNA reads as TGTGCCACCAGTGATAGAGGAGGCGGCAACTATGGCTACACCTTC. It encodes CATSDRGGGNYGYTF. The chain has TRBV3-1 (or the pseudogene TRBV3-2) and TRBJ1-2; D is ambiguous. Germline V gene lookup returns CDR1 LGHDT and CDR2 YNNKEL (reference sequence). Trimming took off 10 bases at V and 2 bases at J, with 20 bases between the two ends. The CDR3 consists of 15 residues.

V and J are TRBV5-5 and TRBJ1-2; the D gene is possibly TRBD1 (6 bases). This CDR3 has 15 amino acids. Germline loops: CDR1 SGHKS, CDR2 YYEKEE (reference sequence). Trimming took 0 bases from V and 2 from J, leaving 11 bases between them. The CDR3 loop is CASSLAGVGNYGYTF. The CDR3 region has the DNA TGTGCCAGCAGCTTGGCAGGGGTAGGCAACTATGGCTACACCTTC.

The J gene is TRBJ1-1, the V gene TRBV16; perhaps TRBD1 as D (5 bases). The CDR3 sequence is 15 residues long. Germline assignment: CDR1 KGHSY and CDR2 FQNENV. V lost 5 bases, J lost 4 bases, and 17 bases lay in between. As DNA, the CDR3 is TGTGCCAGCAGCTTCCAGGGCAGGAAGACCACTGAAGCTTTCTTT. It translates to CASSFQGRKTTEAFF.

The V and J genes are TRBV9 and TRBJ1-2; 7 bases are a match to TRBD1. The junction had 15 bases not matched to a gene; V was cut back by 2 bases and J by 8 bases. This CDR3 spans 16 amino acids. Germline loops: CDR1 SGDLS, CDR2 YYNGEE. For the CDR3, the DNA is TGTGCCAGCAGCGTTCCCGGGACAGATGAGGAAGGGGGCTACACCTTC. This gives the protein CASSVPGTDEEGGYTF. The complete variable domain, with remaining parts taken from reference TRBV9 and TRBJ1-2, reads DSGVTQTPKHLITATGQRVTLRCSPRSGDLSVYWYQQSLDQGLQFLIQYYNGEERAKGNILERFSAQQFPDLHSELNLSSLELGDSALYFCASSVPGTDEEGGYTFGSGTRLTVV.

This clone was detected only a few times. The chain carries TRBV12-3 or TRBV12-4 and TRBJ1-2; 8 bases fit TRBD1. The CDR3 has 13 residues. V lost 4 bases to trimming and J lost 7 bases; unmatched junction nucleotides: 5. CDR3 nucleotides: TGTGCCAGCAGTTCCCACAGGGGGTCTGGCTACACCTTC. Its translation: CASSSHRGSGYTF.

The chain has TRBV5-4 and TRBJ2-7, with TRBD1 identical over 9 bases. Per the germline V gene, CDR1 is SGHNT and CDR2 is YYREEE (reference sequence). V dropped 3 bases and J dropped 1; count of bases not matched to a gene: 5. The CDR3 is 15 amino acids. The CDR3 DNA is TGTGCCAGCAGCTGGCCGGGACAGGGTTCCTACGAGCAGTACTTC. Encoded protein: CASSWPGQGSYEQYF.

The CDR3 nucleotides are TGTGCCAGCAGCCCGGGGACTTCCTACACAGATACGCAGTATTTT. As protein: CASSPGTSYTDTQYF. The chain uses TRBV7-3 and TRBJ2-3; weak D call: TRBD2 (6 bases). CDR3 length equals 15 residues. Germline V gene sequence: CDR1 SGHTA, CDR2 FQGTGA. V dropped 5 bases and J dropped 2 bases, with 14 bases sitting between them.

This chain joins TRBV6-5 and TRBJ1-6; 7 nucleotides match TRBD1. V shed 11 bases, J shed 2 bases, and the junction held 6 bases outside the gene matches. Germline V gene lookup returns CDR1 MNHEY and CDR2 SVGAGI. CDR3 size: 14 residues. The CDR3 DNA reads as TGTGCCCTCCGGGACAGAGCCTATAATTCACCCCTCCACTTT. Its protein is CALRDRAYNSPLHF.